These 24 T cell receptor beta chains were all obtained from the same sample, sequenced in a study of T cells in Graves' hyperthyroidism and ophthalmopathy. Amplification targeted TCR beta CDR3 regions from RNA transcripts. During a first-round RT-PCR of the TCR CDR3, the HTBI primer set was used. TCRdb called the multiplex PCR reads again in MiXCR, with one record for every CDR3 protein. The sample shows 500,000 to 750,000 distinct CDR3 sequences, 15% to 17% of them seen only once. The sample consisted of blood. Receptors were obtained from a woman aged 30 to 39 with Graves' hyperthyroidism.

The V and J genes are TRBV19 and TRBJ2-4; TRBD2 aligns across 8 bases. This CDR3 is built from 15 residues. CDR1 and CDR2 from the germline V gene are LNHDA and SQIVND (reference sequence). The V segment lost 8 bases and the J segment 7 bases; nucleotides outside the gene matches: 13. This chain's CDR3 is CASGIRAGVGNIQYF. The CDR3 region has the DNA TGTGCCAGTGGGATCCGAGCGGGGGTGGGGAACATTCAGTACTTC.

In its sample, this clonotype was seen many times. The chain combines TRBV29-1 with TRBJ2-3; 7 bases line up with TRBD2. Germline lookup yields CDR1 SQVTM and CDR2 ANQGSEA. This CDR3 is 14 amino acids long. V lost 6 bases to trimming and J lost 2 bases; unmatched junction nucleotides: 8. CDR3: CSVFGDYNTDTQYF. In nucleotides, the CDR3 is TGCAGCGTCTTCGGGGACTATAACACAGATACGCAGTATTTT.

The genes are TRBV10-3 and TRBJ2-3; 7 bases map to TRBD1. V dropped 7 bases and J dropped 4; count of bases not matched to a gene: 11. The length of the CDR3 is 15 residues. CDR1 ENHRY and CDR2 SYGVKD come from the germline V gene. Written as DNA, the CDR3 is TGTGCCATCAACCCGACAGGGTTCGAAGCAGATACGCAGTATTTT. Protein sequence: CAINPTGFEADTQYF.

This clonotype has more than one count but fewer than ten. The chain links TRBV9 to TRBJ2-7; 9 bases map to TRBD1. This CDR3 region has 16 residues. The germline gives CDR1 SGDLS, CDR2 YYNGEE. With V trimmed by 3 bases and J by 2 bases, 9 bases remained unmatched. The CDR3, as DNA: TGTGCCAGCAGCGGTCACCGGGACAGGGTAACCTACGAGCAGTACTTC. As protein: CASSGHRDRVTYEQYF.

This clonotype was observed at least ten times. This chain connects TRBV2 to TRBJ1-1, with 8 bases fitting TRBD1. The germline CDR1 and CDR2 sequences are SNHLY and FYNNEI. V trimming: 5 bases; J trimming: 1 base; junction bases outside the gene matches: 6. The CDR3 length is 15 residues. CDR3 protein: CASSRATGENTEAFF. CDR3 nucleotides: TGTGCCAGCAGTCGAGCGACAGGGGAGAACACTGAAGCTTTCTTT.

This clonotype appeared many times. The V call is TRBV5-1, the J call TRBJ2-1, with a weak D call TRBD2 (6 bases). The V and J ends lost 0 bases and 2 bases respectively, with 9 bases between them. CDR3 length: 15 residues. Germline V CDR1 and CDR2: SGHRS, YFSETQ. DNA of the CDR3: TGCGCCAGCAGCTTGGCGGGAGATGCCTACAATGAGCAGTTCTTC. As protein: CASSLAGDAYNEQFF.

On this clonotype: A read error may be the cause here, since a much bigger clone is one base away. The chain combines TRBV11-3 with TRBJ2-5; D might be TRBD2 (6 bases). Germline V gene data show CDR1 as SGHNT and CDR2 as YENEEA. V gave up 7 bases and J gave up 9 bases, with 18 bases separating them. The CDR3 length is 13 residues. The CDR3 coding sequence is TGTGCCAGCAAACCCGGTTGGGGGGAGGCCCAGTACTTC. Protein sequence: CASKPGWGEAQYF. The whole variable domain, filled in from reference TRBV11-3 and TRBJ2-5, reads EAGVVQSPRYKIIEKKQPVAFWCNPISGHNTLYWYLQNLGQGPELLIRYENEEAVDDSQLPKDRFSAERLKGVDSTLKIQPAELGDSAVYLCASKPGWGEAQYFGPGTRLLVL.

This clonotype was picked up many times. The CDR3 here is CSARDRAGGPPGSYNEQFF. The DNA for the CDR3 is TGCAGTGCTAGAGATAGGGCGGGAGGGCCCCCCGGCTCCTACAATGAGCAGTTCTTC. This chain uses TRBV20-1 with TRBJ2-1, with 9 bases identical to TRBD2. This CDR3 comprises 19 residues. V dropped 0 bases and J dropped 0; count of bases not matched to a gene: 12. Germline assignment: CDR1 DFQATT and CDR2 SNEGSKA (reference sequence).

The chain couples TRBV5-1 to TRBJ1-4; the match to TRBD1 covers 9 bases. V shed 4 bases and J 6 bases; nucleotides not matched to a gene: 7. This CDR3 spans 15 amino acids. Germline values: CDR1 SGHRS, CDR2 YFSETQ. CDR3 amino acids: CASSIDRGSDEKLFF. CDR3 DNA: TGCGCCAGCAGCATCGACAGGGGGTCGGATGAAAAACTGTTTTTT.

In this sample, this clonotype turned up many times. The gene calls are TRBV7-3 and TRBJ2-1, with 13 bases aligning to TRBD2. V shed 5 bases and J 8 bases; nucleotides not matched to a gene: 6. Germline V lookup: CDR1 SGHTA, CDR2 FQGTGA. The CDR3 totals 15 residues. CDR3 region: CASSPEGLAGHEQFF. The CDR3 nucleotides read TGTGCCAGCAGCCCCGAGGGACTAGCGGGACATGAGCAGTTCTTC.

V and J are TRBV28 and TRBJ1-1; possible D gene TRBD1, 6 bases. Germline V CDR1 and CDR2: MDHEN, SYDVKM. CDR3 size: 17 residues. Trimming pared 2 bases from V and 5 bases from J, leaving 21 bases between. The CDR3 reads CASSLGGAGDRMTEAFF. The CDR3 DNA follows: TGTGCCAGCAGTTTAGGGGGGGCAGGTGATCGGATGACTGAAGCTTTCTTT. Full variable domain (outside the CDR3, taken from reference TRBV28 and TRBJ1-1): DVKVTQSSRYLVKRTGEKVFLECVQDMDHENMFWYRQDPGLGLRLIYFSYDVKMKEKGDIPEGYSVSREKKERFSLILESASTNQTSMYLCASSLGGAGDRMTEAFFGQGTRLTVV.

This clonotype was recorded at least ten times. The chain has TRBV29-1 and TRBJ2-1; TRBD1 or TRBD2 may be the D gene (5 bases each). This CDR3 has 17 residues. Germline-derived CDR1 and CDR2 are SQVTM and ANQGSEA. The V and J ends lost 0 bases and 0 bases respectively, with 15 bases between them. For the CDR3, the DNA is TGCAGCGTTGAAGATCCTCGGGGCGCGAGCTCCTACAATGAGCAGTTCTTC. Protein product: CSVEDPRGASSYNEQFF.

This clonotype was observed many times. The chain links TRBV7-2 to TRBJ1-5; D call uncertain. V was pared by 5 bases and J by 10 bases, with 21 bases between. Germline values: CDR1 SGHTA, CDR2 FQGNSA. The CDR3 spans 15 residues. In nucleotides, the CDR3 is TGTGCCAGCAGCCGGACCAGTTGGACTAGCAATCCCCAGCATTTT. Protein sequence: CASSRTSWTSNPQHF.

This clonotype was recorded a few times. The V and J genes are TRBV20-1 and TRBJ1-1; D remains unclear. The germline V gene has CDR1 DFQATT and CDR2 SNEGSKA (reference sequence). V dropped 1 base and J dropped 10 bases, with 16 bases sitting between them. This CDR3 is 13 amino acids long. In nucleotides, the CDR3 is TGCAGTGCTAGAGTGTGGGATAGTAGAGGAGCTTTCTTT. As protein: CSARVWDSRGAFF.

The sample holds many counts of this clonotype. The genes are TRBV3-1 and TRBJ2-5; 10 bases align to TRBD2. This CDR3 spans 14 amino acids. CDR1 and CDR2 from the germline V gene are LGHDT and YNNKEL (reference sequence). V lost 7 bases and J lost 6; bases outside the gene matches: 8. In DNA form, the CDR3 reads TGTGCCAGCAACCTAGCGGGAGAGGGGAAGACCCAGTACTTC. Protein: CASNLAGEGKTQYF.

The J gene is TRBJ2-3, the V gene TRBV9; 10 nucleotides align to TRBD2. Losses at the gene ends were 0 bases for V and 4 bases for J; bases not matched to a gene: 5. Per the germline V gene, CDR1 is SGDLS and CDR2 is YYNGEE. The CDR3 has 16 amino acids. In nucleotides, the CDR3 is TGTGCCAGCAGCGTAGCAGCGGGAGGGCCGTCAGATACGCAGTATTTT. Translation gives CASSVAAGGPSDTQYF.

A few counts support this clonotype. The CDR3 nucleotides are TGTGCCAGCAGTTACGGGGGGGGGGCTGGCAAAAACATTCAGTACTTC. Its translation: CASSYGGGAGKNIQYF. V usage is TRBV6-5 and J usage is TRBJ2-4; D might be TRBD2 (7 bases). CDR1 MNHEY and CDR2 SVGAGI come from the germline V gene. The CDR3 totals 16 residues. Trimming cost V 2 bases and J 3 bases, with 14 bases left between them.

This clonotype was counted ten times or more. The rearrangement links TRBV28 to TRBJ2-5; D ambiguous. Trimming pared 3 bases from V and 4 bases from J, leaving 9 bases between. The CDR3 is 13 residues long. Germline V gene lookup returns CDR1 MDHEN and CDR2 SYDVKM. The CDR3 is CASSFSALETQYF. The CDR3 nucleotides are TGTGCCAGCAGTTTTTCAGCGTTAGAGACCCAGTACTTC.

This clonotype was recorded at least ten times. The J gene is TRBJ1-1, the V gene TRBV20-1, with no clear D. Germline CDR1 is DFQATT and CDR2 is SNEGSKA (reference sequence). V lost 0 bases and J lost 2, with 7 bases in between. This CDR3 contains 13 residues. This chain's CDR3 is CSARELRNTEAFF. CDR3 DNA sequence: TGCAGTGCTAGAGAGTTAAGAAACACTGAAGCTTTCTTT.

The J gene is TRBJ2-2, the V gene TRBV5-4, with 8 positions matching TRBD1. The CDR3 extends over 15 amino acids. Germline CDR1 reads SGHNT; CDR2 reads YYREEE (reference sequence). Losses at the gene ends were 2 bases for V and 4 bases for J; bases not matched to a gene: 4. The CDR3 DNA sequence: TGTGCCAGCAGCTTTCAGGGGGCGGCCACCGGGGAGCTGTTTTTT. It yields the protein CASSFQGAATGELFF.

This clonotype was seen ten or more times. The chain couples TRBV30 to TRBJ2-1; 7 bases agree with TRBD2. CDR3 size: 14 residues. In germline, CDR1 is GTSNPN, CDR2 SVGIG (reference sequence). The V and J ends lost 3 bases and 4 bases, in that order; junction bases with no gene match: 6. CDR3 sequence: CAWRMSGIYNEQFF. For the CDR3, the DNA is TGTGCCTGGAGGATGAGCGGGATATACAATGAGCAGTTCTTC.

This sequence joins TRBV27 and TRBJ1-5; TRBD1 might be the D (5 bases). Germline CDR1 is MNHEY and CDR2 is SMNVEV (reference sequence). This CDR3 is 19 amino acids long. The V end was cut by 6 bases, the J end by 0 bases, with 24 bases between. CDR3 in amino acids: CASRKGLVSGPSSNQPQHF. CDR3 DNA sequence: TGTGCCAGCAGAAAGGGGCTAGTGTCCGGGCCCAGTAGCAATCAGCCCCAGCATTTT.

This chain links TRBV9 with TRBJ2-7, with TRBD1 matching over 10 bases. The germline CDR1 and CDR2 sequences are SGDLS and YYNGEE. This CDR3 has 15 amino acids. V dropped 2 bases and J dropped 2; count of bases not matched to a gene: 4. CDR3 amino acids: CASSVRGTGAYEQYF. CDR3 DNA sequence: TGTGCCAGCAGCGTGAGGGGGACAGGGGCCTACGAGCAGTACTTC.

This clonotype was recorded many times. J is TRBJ2-6 and V is TRBV11-2; perhaps D is TRBD1 or TRBD2 (5 bases each). Germline V lookup: CDR1 SGHAT, CDR2 FQNNGV. The CDR3 loop spans 17 amino acids. V lost 2 bases to trimming and J lost 0 bases, with 11 bases between them. CDR3 in DNA: TGTGCCAGCAGCTTAAAAGGGACGTCCTCTGGGGCCAACGTCCTGACTTTC. Translated: CASSLKGTSSGANVLTF.